These 7 T cell receptor beta chains were all obtained from the same sample, sequenced in a study of blood T cell repertoires in COVID-19. Data came from immunoSEQ multiplex PCR; TCRdb stores just in-frame clones and leaves some out. The sample contains about 260,000 clones, less than 90% of which appear only once. Sequencing used PBMCs or T cells enriched from blood (not recorded which). All receptors derive from a woman in her 50s who had recovered from COVID-19.

A word on this clone: The sample contains more than one DNA sequence encoding this CDR3. The chain links TRBV28 to TRBJ1-2; D is unclear. The V gene's germline CDR1 is MDHEN and CDR2 SYDVKM. The germline V and J ends were trimmed by 1 base and 2 bases, with 5 bases remaining between them. The length of the CDR3 is 13 residues. CDR3 amino acids: CASSLSGNYGYTF. CDR3 nucleotide sequence: TGTGCCAGCAGTTTATCAGGAAACTATGGCTACACCTTC.

The V and J genes are TRBV18 and TRBJ1-5, with a tentative D call TRBD1 (5 bases). Germline-derived CDR1 and CDR2 are KGHSH and LQKENI. V dropped 3 bases and J dropped 2 bases, with 11 bases sitting between them. The CDR3 contains 15 residues. The CDR3 spells CASSPQGAGNQPQHF. The CDR3 DNA reads as TGTGCCAGCTCACCCCAAGGGGCGGGCAATCAGCCCCAGCATTTT.

The chain carries TRBV4-3 and TRBJ1-2; D gene unclear. This CDR3 spans 14 amino acids. V dropped 1 base and J dropped 2 bases, with 8 bases sitting between them. CDR1 is LGHNA, CDR2 YSLEER, per germline. The CDR3 DNA is TGCGCCAGCAGCCAAGGGACGGGAAACTATGGCTACACCTTC. Its protein product is CASSQGTGNYGYTF.

For the CDR3, the DNA is TGTGCCAGTAGCACTCCGGGACAGGCGTACTACGAGCAGTACTTC. Residues: CASSTPGQAYYEQYF. The V call is TRBV19, the J call TRBJ2-7, with 8 bases aligning to TRBD1. Germline V gene lookup returns CDR1 LNHDA and CDR2 SQIVND (reference sequence). Unmatched junction bases numbered 10, after V lost 6 bases and J lost 3 bases. This CDR3 has 15 residues.

V and J are TRBV28 and TRBJ2-7; a weak D match, TRBD1 (6 bases). This CDR3 comprises 15 residues. Germline CDR1 MDHEN, CDR2 SYDVKM. With 2 bases removed from V and 0 bases from J, the gap between germline ends came to 11 bases. The CDR3 region is CASSLPGHGSYEQYF. CDR3 nucleotide sequence: TGTGCCAGCAGTTTACCGGGACACGGCTCCTACGAGCAGTACTTC.

A single count supports this clone. This chain links TRBV20-1 with TRBJ1-4; D unclear. The CDR3 has 12 amino acids. Deletions cut 3 bases from V and 11 bases from J, with 13 bases between. CDR1 and CDR2 from the germline V gene are DFQATT and SNEGSKA (reference sequence). The CDR3, as DNA: TGCAGTGCTAGTGACGGGGTTGGGAAACTGTTTTTT. As protein: CSASDGVGKLFF.

The V and J genes are TRBV9 and TRBJ2-7; TRBD2 aligns across 12 bases. V dropped 4 bases and J dropped 5; count of bases not matched to a gene: 7. This CDR3 contains 15 residues. CDR1 and CDR2 (germline): SGDLS, YYNGEE. This chain's CDR3 is CASSRRLAGVDEQYF. The CDR3 DNA is TGTGCCAGCAGCCGTCGACTAGCGGGAGTCGACGAGCAGTACTTC.